This T cell receptor beta chain was obtained from a study of blood T cell repertoires in COVID-19. About the research overall: Material from acute and convalescent COVID-19 was sourced from the United States, Italy and Spain. Sources were T cells, B-cell-depleted T cells, or PBMCs; the material itself was cDNA or gDNA.

Per the study methods: By means of reference gene primer amplification, nucleated cell counts were estimated. Assay used: immunoSEQ multiplex PCR; TCRdb lists only in-frame clones, some missing. V and J calls and clone size are given by that table; D and trimming were obtained from the DNA. The sample contains around 140,000 clones, 88% of which appear only once. The CDR3 runs 16 residues. V lost 4 bases, J lost 5 bases, and 9 bases stayed unmatched. Germline lookup yields CDR1 MNHNY and CDR2 SVGAGI (reference sequence). This TCR was recovered from a man aged 65-85 years with active COVID-19. The chain carries TRBV6-6 and TRBJ1-4; 8 nucleotides line up with TRBD1. Material for sequencing was peripheral blood. In DNA form, the CDR3 reads TGTGCCAGCAGTTCCTCAGGGGGCAATAGCAATGAAAAACTGTTTTTT. Amino acid sequence: CASSSSGGNSNEKLFF.